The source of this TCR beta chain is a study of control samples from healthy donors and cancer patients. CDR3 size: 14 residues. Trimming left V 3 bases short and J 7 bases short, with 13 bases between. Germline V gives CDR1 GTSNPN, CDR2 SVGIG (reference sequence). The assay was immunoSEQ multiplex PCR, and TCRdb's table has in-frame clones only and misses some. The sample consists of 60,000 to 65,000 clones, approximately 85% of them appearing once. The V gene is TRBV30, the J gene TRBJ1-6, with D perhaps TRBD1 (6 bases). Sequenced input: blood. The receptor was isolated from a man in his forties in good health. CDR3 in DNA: TGTGCCTGGAGCAAAGGGGGGGGGAATTCACCCCTCCACTTT. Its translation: CAWSKGGGNSPLHF.